These 9 T cell receptor beta chains share one sample of origin, sequenced in a study of OX40 agonist ivuxolimab in advanced cancers. Library generation was performed with the immunoSEQ multiplex PCR assay. In its TCRdb copy, this immuneACCESS table keeps in-frame sequences only and misses some clones. Where compared with another copy, unresolved V genes explain less than half of these, and the others have no known cause. For this sample the table gives 80,000 or so clones, of which roughly 86% were detected only once. The ten largest clones represent less than 3% of the sample. The specimen was CD4+ or CD8+ T cells sorted from blood, collected in a trial of the OX40 agonist ivuxolimab. These TCRs come from an adult with an advanced solid tumor such as melanoma, head and neck, liver or kidney cancer.

This rearrangement joins TRBV29-1 to TRBJ1-2, with D uncertain. From germline, CDR1 is SQVTM and CDR2 ANQGSEA. Trimming pared 6 bases from V and 6 bases from J, leaving 20 bases between. This CDR3 has 14 residues. CDR3 DNA: TGCAGCGTACCTCCGGGTCCCGGGAGACATGGCTACACCTTC. Translated, it gives CSVPPGPGRHGYTF.

The chain couples TRBV5-4 to TRBJ2-5, with D maybe TRBD1 (6 bases). CDR1 is SGHNT, CDR2 YYREEE, per germline (reference sequence). This CDR3 comprises 15 residues. The V and J ends lost 3 bases and 4 bases respectively, with 16 bases between them. The CDR3 here is CASSSPRVGGETQYF. CDR3 coding DNA: TGTGCCAGCAGCTCCCCCAGGGTAGGGGGAGAGACCCAGTACTTC.

This sequence joins TRBV5-1 and TRBJ2-5, with D possibly TRBD2 on 6 matching bases. The DNA matches TRBJ2-7 better at its end, which makes the J call doubtful. Germline CDR1 and CDR2: SGHRS and YFSETQ. The length of the CDR3 is 14 residues. Written as DNA, the CDR3 is TGCGCCAGCACTCGGTCGGGGGTTCCCTACGAGCAGTACTTC. Translating gives CASTRSGVPYEQYF.

The DNA for the CDR3 is TGTGCCAGCAAACAGGCTAGCGGGGGAGGCGAGCAGTACTTC. Its protein product is CASKQASGGGEQYF. The chain is built from TRBV6-1 and TRBJ2-7, with 10 bases that match TRBD2. The CDR3 spans 14 residues. Germline trimming cut 7 bases from V and 6 bases from J; bases unmatched to any gene: 9. CDR1 MNHNS and CDR2 SASEGT come from the germline V gene.

This clone came up a few times. This chain joins TRBV30 and TRBJ1-4; D gene uncertain. Germline assignment: CDR1 GTSNPN and CDR2 SVGIG (reference sequence). V was trimmed by 0 bases and J by 0 bases, leaving 8 bases between them. CDR3 size: 15 residues. As DNA, the CDR3 is TGTGCCTGGAGTGTGCAGTCCTCAACTAATGAAAAACTGTTTTTT. Its protein product is CAWSVQSSTNEKLFF. Together with reference TRBV30 and TRBJ1-4, the CDR3 gives the full variable domain: SQTIHQWPATLVQPVGSPLSLECTVEGTSNPNLYWYRQAAGRGLQLLFYSVGIGQISSEVPQNLSASRPQDRQFILSSKKLLLSDSGFYLCAWSVQSSTNEKLFFGSGTQLSVL.

This clone has more than one count but fewer than ten. V gene TRBV7-9 combines with J gene TRBJ1-3; D gene unclear. Trimming took off 11 bases at V and 0 bases at J, with 17 bases between the two ends. The CDR3 totals 15 residues. Germline V gene sequence: CDR1 SEHNR, CDR2 FQNEAQ (reference sequence). CDR3 nucleotides: TGTGCCTACGAGGGCAGCCCGCTCTCTGGAAACACCATATATTTT. Translation gives CAYEGSPLSGNTIYF.

The rearrangement links TRBV5-1 to TRBJ1-1, with no clear D. The CDR3 totals 14 residues. V was pared by 1 base and J by 3 bases, with 10 bases between. Germline CDR1 reads SGHRS; CDR2 reads YFSETQ. CDR3 residues: CASSLTARDTEAFF. The CDR3 nucleotides read TGCGCCAGCAGCTTGACGGCCCGAGACACTGAAGCTTTCTTT.

This chain joins TRBV5-1 and TRBJ1-5; D is possibly TRBD1 (5 bases). CDR3 size: 14 residues. Germline V lookup: CDR1 SGHRS, CDR2 YFSETQ. V was pared by 4 bases and J by 2 bases, with 10 bases between. The CDR3 reads CASSPGPGNQPQHF. The CDR3 bases are TGCGCCAGCAGCCCGGGGCCAGGCAATCAGCCCCAGCATTTT.

The chain uses TRBV2 and TRBJ1-2; TRBD1 is a possible D gene (6 bases). V lost 4 bases and J 0 bases, leaving 12 bases between the germline ends. Germline V gene lookup returns CDR1 SNHLY and CDR2 FYNNEI. CDR3 length: 15 residues. The DNA of the CDR3 is TGTGCCAGCAGTGGGACAGCAACTGCTAACTATGGCTACACCTTC. This encodes CASSGTATANYGYTF.